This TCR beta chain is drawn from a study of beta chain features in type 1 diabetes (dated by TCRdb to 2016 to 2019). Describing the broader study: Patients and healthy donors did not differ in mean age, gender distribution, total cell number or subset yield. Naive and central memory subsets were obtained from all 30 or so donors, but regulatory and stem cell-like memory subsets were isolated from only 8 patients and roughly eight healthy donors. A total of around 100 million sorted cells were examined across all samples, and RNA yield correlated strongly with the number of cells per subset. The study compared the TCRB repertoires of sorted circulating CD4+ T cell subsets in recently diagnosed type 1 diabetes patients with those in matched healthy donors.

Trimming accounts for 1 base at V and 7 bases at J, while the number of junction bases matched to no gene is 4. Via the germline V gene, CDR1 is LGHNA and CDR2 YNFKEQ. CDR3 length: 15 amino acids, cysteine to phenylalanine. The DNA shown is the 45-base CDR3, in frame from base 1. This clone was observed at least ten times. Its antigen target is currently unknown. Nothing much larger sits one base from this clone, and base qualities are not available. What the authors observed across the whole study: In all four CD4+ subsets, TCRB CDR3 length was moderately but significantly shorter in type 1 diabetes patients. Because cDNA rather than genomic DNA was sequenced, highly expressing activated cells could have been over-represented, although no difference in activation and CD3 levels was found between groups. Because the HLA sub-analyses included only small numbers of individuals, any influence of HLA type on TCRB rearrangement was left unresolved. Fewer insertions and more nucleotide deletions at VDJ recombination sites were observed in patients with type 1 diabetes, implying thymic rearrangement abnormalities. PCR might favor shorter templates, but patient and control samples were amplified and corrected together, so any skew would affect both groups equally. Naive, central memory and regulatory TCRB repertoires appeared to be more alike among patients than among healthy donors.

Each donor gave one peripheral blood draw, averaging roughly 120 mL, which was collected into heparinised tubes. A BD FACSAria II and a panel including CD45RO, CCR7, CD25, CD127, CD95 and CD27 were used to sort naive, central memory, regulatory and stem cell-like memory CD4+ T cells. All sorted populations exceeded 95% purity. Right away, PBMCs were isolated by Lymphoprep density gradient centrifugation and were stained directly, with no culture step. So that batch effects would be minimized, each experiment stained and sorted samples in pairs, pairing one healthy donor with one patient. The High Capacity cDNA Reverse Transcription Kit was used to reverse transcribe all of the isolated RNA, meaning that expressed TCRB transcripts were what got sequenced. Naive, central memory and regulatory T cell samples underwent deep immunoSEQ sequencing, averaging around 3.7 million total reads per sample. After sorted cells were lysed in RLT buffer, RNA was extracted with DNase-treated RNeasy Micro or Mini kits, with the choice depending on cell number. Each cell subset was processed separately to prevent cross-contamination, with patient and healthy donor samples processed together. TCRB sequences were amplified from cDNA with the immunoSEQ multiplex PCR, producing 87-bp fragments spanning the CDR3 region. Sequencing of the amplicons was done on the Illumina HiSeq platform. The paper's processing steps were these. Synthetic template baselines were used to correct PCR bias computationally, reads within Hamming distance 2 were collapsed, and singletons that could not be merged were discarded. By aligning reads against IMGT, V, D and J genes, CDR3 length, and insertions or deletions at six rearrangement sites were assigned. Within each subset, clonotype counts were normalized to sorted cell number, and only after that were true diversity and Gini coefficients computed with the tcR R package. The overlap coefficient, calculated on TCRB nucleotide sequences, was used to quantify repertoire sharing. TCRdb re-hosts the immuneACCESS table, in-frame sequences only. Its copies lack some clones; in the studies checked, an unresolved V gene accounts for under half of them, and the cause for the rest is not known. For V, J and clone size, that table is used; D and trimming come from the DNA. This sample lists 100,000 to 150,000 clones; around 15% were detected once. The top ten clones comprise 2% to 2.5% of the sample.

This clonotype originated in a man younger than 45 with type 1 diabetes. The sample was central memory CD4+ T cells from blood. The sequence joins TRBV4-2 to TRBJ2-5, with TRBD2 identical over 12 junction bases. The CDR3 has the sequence CASSQASGGAVTQYF. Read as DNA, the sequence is TGTGCCAGCAGCCAAGCTAGCGGGGGGGCGGTGACCCAGTACTTC.